This T cell receptor beta chain was retrieved from a study of T cell changes during pregnancy in multiple sclerosis. Sequenced by immunoSEQ multiplex PCR; TCRdb stores in-frame clones only, minus some. The sample holds around 36,000 clones, roughly nine tenths seen once. CDR1 is SGHKS and CDR2 is YYEKEE in the germline V gene (reference sequence). Trimming shortened V by 2 bases and J by 3 bases, and 6 bases separated the two germline ends. The CDR3 sequence is 12 residues long. V usage is TRBV5-5 and J usage is TRBJ2-7; D is possibly TRBD2 (5 bases). This receptor was obtained from a female donor with multiple sclerosis, enrolled in a pregnancy study. Sequencing used CD8+ T cells from peripheral blood mononuclear cells, obtained before pregnancy. CDR3: CASSLGGYEQYF. DNA of the CDR3: TGTGCCAGCAGCTTAGGAGGCTACGAGCAGTACTTC.